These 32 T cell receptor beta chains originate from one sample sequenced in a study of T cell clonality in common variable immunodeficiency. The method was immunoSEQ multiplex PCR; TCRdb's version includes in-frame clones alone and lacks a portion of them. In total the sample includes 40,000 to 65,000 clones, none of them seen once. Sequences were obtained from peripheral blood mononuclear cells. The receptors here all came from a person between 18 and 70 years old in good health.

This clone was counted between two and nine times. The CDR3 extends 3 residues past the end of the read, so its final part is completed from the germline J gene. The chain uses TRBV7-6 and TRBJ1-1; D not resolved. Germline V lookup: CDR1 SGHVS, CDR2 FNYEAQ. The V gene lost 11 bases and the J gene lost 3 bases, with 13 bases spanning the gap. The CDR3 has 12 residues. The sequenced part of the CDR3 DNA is TGTGCCTCGGCCTCTCGGGACACTGAA. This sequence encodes CASASRDTE. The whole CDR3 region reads CASASRDTEAFF.

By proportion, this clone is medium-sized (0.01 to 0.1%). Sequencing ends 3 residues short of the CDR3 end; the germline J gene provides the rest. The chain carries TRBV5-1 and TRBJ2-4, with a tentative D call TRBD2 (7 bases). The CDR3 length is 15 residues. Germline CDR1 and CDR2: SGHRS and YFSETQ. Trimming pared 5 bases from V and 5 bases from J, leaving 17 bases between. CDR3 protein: CASRPVGGLENIQYF. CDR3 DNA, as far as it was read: TGCGCCAGCAGACCTGTGGGGGGGCTGGAAAACATT.

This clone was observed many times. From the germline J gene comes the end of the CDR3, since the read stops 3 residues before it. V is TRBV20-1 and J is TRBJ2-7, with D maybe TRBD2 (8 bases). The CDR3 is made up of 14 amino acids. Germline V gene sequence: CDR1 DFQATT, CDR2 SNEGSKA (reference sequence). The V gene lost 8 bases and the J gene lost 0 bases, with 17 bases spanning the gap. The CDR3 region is CSLRGGDSSYEQYF. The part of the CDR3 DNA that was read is TGCAGTCTCCGGGGGGGGGACAGCTCCTACGAG.

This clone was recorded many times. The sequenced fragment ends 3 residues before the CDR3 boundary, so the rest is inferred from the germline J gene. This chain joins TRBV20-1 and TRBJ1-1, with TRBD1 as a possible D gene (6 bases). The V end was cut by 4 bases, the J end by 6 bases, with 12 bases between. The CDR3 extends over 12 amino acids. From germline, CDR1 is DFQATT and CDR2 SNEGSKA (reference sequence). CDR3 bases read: TGCAGTGCTAATAGGGGGTTCGCTGAA. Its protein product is CSANRGFAE. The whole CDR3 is CSANRGFAEAFF.

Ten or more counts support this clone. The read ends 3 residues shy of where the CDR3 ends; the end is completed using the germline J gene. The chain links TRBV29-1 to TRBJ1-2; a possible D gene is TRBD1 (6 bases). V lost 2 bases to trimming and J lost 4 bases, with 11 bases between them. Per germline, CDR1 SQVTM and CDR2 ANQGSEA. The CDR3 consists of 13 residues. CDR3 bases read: TGCAGCGTTGAACAGGGGTTTGGCTATGGC. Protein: CSVEQGFGYG. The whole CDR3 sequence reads CSVEQGFGYGYTF.

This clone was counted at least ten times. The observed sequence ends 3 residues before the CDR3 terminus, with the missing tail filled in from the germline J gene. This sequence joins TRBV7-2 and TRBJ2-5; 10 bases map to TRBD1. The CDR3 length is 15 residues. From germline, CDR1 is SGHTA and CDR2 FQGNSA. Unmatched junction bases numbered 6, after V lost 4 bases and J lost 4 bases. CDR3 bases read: TGTGCCAGCAGCTCCCCCGGGACAGGGGTAGAGACC. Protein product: CASSSPGTGVET. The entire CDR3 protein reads CASSSPGTGVETQYF.

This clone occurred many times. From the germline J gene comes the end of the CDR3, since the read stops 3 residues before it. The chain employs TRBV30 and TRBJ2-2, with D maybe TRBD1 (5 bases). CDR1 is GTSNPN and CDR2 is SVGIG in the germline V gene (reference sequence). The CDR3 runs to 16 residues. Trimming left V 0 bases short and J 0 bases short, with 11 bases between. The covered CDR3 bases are TGTGCCTGGAGTGTACACAGGACCGCGAACACCGGGGAG. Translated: CAWSVHRTANTGE. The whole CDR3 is CAWSVHRTANTGELFF.

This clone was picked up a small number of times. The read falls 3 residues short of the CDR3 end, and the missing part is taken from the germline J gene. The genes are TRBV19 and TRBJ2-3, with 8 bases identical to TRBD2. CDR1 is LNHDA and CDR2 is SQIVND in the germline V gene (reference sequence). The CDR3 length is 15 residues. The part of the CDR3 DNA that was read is TGTGCCAGCGCCCCAGGAAGCGGGAGAGGTGAGACG. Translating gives CASAPGSGRGET. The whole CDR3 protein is CASAPGSGRGETQYF.

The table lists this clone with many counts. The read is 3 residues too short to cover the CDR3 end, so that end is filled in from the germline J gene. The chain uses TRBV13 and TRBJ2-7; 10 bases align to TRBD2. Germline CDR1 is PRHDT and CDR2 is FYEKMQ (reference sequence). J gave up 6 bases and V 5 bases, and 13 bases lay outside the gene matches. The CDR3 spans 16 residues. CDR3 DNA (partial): TGTGCCAGCAGCCACGTACATCTAGCGGGAGACGGCGAG. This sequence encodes CASSHVHLAGDGE. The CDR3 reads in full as CASSHVHLAGDGEQYF.

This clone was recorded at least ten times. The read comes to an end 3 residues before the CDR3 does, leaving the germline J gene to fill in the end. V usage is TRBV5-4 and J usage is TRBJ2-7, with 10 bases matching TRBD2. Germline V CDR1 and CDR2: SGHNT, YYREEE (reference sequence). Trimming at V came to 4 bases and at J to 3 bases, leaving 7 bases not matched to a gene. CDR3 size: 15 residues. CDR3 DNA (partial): TGTGCCAGCAGCCGTCCCGGGACTAGCGTCTACGAG. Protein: CASSRPGTSVYE. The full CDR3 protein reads CASSRPGTSVYEQYF. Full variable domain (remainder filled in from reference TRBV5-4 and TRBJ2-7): ETGVTQSPTHLIKTRGQQVTLRCSSQSGHNTVSWYQQALGQGPQFIFQYYREEENGRGNFPPRFSGLQFPNYSSELNVNALELDDSALYLCASSRPGTSVYEQYFGPGTRLTVT.

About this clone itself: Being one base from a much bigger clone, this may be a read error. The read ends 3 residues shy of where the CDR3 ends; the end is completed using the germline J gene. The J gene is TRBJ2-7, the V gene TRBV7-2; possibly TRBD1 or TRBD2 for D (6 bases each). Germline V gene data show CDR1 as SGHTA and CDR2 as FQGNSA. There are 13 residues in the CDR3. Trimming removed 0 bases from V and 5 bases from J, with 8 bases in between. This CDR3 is CASSLARDNEQYF. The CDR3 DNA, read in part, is TGTGCCAGCAGCTTAGCGCGGGACAACGAG.

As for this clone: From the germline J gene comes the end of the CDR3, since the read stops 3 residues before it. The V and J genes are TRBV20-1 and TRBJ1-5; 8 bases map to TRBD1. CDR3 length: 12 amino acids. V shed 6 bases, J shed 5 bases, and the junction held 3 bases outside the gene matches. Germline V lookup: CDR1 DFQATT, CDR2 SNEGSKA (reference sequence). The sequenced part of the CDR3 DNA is TGCAGTGCGGCACAGGGGGATCAGCCC. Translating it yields CSAAQGDQP. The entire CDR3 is CSAAQGDQPQHF.

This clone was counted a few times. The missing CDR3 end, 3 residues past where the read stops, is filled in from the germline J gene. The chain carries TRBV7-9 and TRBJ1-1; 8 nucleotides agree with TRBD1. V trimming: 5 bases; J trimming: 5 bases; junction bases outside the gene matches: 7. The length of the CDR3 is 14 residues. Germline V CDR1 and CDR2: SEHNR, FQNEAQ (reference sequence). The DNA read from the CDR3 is TGTGCCAGCAGCGTTACAGGGGGTCAGACTGAA. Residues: CASSVTGGQTE. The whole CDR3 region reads CASSVTGGQTEAFF.

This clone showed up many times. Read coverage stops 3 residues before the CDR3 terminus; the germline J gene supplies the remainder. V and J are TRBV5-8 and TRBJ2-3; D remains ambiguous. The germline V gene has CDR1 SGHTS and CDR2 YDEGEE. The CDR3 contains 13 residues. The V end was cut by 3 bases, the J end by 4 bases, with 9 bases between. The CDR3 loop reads CASSSSGADTQYF. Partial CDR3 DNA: TGTGCCAGCAGCTCCTCCGGTGCAGATACG.

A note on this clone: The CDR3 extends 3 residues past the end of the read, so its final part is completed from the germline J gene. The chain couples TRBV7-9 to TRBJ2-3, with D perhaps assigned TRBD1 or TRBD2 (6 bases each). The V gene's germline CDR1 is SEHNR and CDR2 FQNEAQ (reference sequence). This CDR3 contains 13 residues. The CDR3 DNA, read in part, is TGTGCCAGCAGCCGCGGAGGGGGAGAGACG. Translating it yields CASSRGGGET. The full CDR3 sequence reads CASSRGGGETQYF. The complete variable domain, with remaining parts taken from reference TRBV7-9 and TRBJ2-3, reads DTGVSQNPRHKITKRGQNVTFRCDPISEHNRLYWYRQTLGQGPEFLTYFQNEAQLEKSRLLSDRFSAERPKGSFSTLEIQRTEQGDSAMYLCASSRGGGETQYFGPGTRLTVL.

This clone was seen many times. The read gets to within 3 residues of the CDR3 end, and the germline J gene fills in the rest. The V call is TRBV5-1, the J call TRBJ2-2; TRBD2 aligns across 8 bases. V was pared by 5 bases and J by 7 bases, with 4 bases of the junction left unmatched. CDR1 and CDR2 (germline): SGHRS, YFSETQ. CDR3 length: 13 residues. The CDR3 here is CASRSGSVGELFF. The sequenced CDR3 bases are TGCGCCAGCAGGAGCGGGAGCGTCGGGGAG.

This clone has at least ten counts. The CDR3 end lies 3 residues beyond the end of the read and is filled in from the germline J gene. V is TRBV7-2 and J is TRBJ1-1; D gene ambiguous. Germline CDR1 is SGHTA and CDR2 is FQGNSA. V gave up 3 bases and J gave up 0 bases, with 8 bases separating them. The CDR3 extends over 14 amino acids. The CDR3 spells CASSFRLMNTEAFF. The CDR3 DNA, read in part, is TGTGCCAGCAGCTTTAGATTAATGAACACTGAA.

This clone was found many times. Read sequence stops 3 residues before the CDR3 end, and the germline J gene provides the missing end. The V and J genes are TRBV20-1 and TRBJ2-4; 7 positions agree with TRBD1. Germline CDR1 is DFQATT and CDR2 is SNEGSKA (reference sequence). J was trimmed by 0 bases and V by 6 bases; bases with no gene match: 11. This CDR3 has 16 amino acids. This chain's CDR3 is CSATPGQLIAKNIQYF. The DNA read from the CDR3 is TGCAGTGCCACACCGGGACAGCTAATAGCCAAAAACATT.

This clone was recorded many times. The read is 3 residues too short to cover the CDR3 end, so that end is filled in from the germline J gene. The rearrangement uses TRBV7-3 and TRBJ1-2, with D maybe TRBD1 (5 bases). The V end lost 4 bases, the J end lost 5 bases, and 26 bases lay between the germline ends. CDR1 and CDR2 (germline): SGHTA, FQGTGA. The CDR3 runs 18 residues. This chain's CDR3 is CASSSGQGSPGGLYGYTF. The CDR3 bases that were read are TGTGCCAGCAGCTCAGGCCAGGGAAGCCCGGGCGGATTGTATGGC.

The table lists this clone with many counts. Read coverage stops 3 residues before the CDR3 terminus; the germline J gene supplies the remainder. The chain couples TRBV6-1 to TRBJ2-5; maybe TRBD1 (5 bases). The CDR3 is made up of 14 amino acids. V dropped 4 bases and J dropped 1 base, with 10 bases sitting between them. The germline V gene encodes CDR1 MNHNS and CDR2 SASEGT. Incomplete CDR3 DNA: TGTGCCAGCAGTGCCCGACAGCCCCAAGAGACC. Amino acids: CASSARQPQET. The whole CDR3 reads CASSARQPQETQYF.

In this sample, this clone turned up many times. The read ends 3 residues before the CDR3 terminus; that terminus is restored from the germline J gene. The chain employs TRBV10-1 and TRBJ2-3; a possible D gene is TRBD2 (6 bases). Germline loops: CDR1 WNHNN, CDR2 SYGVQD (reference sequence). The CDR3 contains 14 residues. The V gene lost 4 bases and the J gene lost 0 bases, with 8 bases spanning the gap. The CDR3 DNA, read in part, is TGCGCCAGCAGTGCGGGACTCAGCACAGATACG. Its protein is CASSAGLSTDT. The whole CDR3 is CASSAGLSTDTQYF.

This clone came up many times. CDR3 DNA, as far as it was read: TGTGCCAGTCGACCCGGGACTAGCGGAAACAATGAG. Translated, it gives CASRPGTSGNNE. The CDR3, in full, reads CASRPGTSGNNEQFF. V gene TRBV6-4 combines with J gene TRBJ2-1; 11 bases are shared with TRBD2. The missing CDR3 end, 3 residues past where the read stops, is filled in from the germline J gene. The germline CDR1 and CDR2 sequences are MRHNA and SNTAGT. The CDR3 is 15 residues long. J gave up 5 bases and V 9 bases, and 9 bases lay outside the gene matches.

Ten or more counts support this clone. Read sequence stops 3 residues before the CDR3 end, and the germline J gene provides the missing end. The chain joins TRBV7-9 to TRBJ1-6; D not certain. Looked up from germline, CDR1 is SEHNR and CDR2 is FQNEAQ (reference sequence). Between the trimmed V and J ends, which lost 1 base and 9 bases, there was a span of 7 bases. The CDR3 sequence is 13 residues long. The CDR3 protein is CASSLEGRSPLHF. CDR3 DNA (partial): TGTGCCAGCAGCTTAGAGGGCCGTTCACCC.

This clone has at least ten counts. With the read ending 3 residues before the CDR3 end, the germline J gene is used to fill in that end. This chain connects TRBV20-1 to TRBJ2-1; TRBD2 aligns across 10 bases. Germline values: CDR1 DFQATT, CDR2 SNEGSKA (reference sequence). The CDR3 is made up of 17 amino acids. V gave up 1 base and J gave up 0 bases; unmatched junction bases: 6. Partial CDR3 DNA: TGCAGTGCTAGAGCTCTGGCTAGCGGGAGCTCCTACAATGAG. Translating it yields CSARALASGSSYNE. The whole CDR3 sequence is CSARALASGSSYNEQFF.

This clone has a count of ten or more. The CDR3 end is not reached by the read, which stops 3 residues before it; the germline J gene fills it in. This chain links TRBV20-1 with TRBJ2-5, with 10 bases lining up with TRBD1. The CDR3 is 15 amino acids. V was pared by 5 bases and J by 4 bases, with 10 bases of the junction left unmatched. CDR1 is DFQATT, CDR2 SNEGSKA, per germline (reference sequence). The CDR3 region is CSALRQGAIGETQYF. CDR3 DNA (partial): TGCAGTGCTCTCCGACAGGGGGCGATTGGAGAGACC.

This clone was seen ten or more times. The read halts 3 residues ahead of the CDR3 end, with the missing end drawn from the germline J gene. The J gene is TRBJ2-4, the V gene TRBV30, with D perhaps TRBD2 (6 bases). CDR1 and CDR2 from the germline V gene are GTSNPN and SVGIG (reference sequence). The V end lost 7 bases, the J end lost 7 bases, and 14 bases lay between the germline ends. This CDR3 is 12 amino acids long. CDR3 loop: CASRLGGNIQYF. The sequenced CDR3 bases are TGTGCCTCCCGACTAGGAGGTAACATT.

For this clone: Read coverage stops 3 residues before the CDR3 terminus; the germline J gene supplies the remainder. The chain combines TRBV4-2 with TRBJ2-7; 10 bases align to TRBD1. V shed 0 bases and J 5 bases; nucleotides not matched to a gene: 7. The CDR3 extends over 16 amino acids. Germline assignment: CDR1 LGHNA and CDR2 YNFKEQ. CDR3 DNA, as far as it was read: TGTGCCAGCAGCCAAGATCCGGGACAGGGGTTAAACGAG. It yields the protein CASSQDPGQGLNE. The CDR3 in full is CASSQDPGQGLNEQYF.

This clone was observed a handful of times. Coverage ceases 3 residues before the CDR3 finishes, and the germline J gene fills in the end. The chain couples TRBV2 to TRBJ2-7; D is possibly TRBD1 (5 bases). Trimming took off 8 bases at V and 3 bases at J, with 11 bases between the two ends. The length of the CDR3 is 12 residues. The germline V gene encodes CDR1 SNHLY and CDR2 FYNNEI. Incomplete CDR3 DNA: TGTGCCAGCTCGCGACAGCTCTACGAG. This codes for CASSRQLYE. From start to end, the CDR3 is CASSRQLYEQYF.

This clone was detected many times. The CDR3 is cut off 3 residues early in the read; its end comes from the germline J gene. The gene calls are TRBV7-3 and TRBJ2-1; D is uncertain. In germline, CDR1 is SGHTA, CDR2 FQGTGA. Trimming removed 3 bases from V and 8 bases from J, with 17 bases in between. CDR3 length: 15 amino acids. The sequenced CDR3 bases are TGTGCCAGCAGCTTCGCCCGGGTCGGTTCGGATGAG. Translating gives CASSFARVGSDE. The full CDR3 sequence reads CASSFARVGSDEQFF.

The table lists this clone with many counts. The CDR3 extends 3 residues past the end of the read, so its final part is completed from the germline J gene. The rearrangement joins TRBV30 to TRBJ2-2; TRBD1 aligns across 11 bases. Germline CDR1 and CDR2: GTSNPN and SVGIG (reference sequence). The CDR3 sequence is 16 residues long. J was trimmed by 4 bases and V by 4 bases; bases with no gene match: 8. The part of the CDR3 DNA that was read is TGTGCCTGGATGGATACCGGGACAGGGGGCACCGGGGAG. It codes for CAWMDTGTGGTGE. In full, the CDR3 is CAWMDTGTGGTGELFF.

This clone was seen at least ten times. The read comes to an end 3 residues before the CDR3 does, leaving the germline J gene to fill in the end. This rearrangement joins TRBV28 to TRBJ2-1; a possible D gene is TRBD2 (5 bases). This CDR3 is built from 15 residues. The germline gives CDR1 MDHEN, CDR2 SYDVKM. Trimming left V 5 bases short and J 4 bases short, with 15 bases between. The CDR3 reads CASSPLAGLYNEQFF. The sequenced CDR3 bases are TGTGCCAGCAGTCCCTTAGCCGGACTTTACAATGAG.

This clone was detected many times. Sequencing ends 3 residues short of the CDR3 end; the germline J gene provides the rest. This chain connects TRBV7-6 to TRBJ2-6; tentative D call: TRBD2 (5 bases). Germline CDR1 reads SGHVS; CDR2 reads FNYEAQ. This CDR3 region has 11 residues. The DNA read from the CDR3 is TGTGCCAGCAGCCCGAGACTAGTC. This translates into CASSPRLV. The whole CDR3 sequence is CASSPRLVLTF. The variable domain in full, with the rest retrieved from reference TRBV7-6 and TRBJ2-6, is GAGVSQSPRYKVTKRGQDVALRCDPISGHVSLYWYRQALGQGPEFLTYFNYEAQQDKSGLPNDRFSAERPEGSISTLTIQRTEQRDSAMYRCASSPRLVLTFGAGSRLTVL.